The sequence of this T cell receptor (beta chain) was determined in a study of OX40 agonist ivuxolimab in advanced cancers. Generated by immunoSEQ multiplex PCR, the TCRdb table keeps only in-frame clones and is missing some. This table holds 70,000 or so clones, about 84% found once. The CDR3 consists of 14 residues. CDR1 is SGHRS and CDR2 is YFSETQ in the germline V gene. V lost 7 bases, J lost 0 bases, and 6 bases stayed unmatched. Here the sequenced sample was CD4+ or CD8+ T cells sorted from blood, taken in a trial of the OX40 agonist ivuxolimab. This chain links TRBV5-1 with TRBJ1-1, with TRBD1 matching 7 bases. The receptor's source is an adult with an advanced solid tumor such as melanoma, head and neck, liver or kidney cancer. CDR3 loop: CASQSGQMNTEAFF. The DNA for the CDR3 is TGCGCCAGCCAATCGGGACAGATGAACACTGAAGCTTTCTTT. The whole variable domain, filled in from reference TRBV5-1 and TRBJ1-1, reads KAGVTQTPRYLIKTRGQQVTLSCSPISGHRSVSWYQQTPGQGLQFLFEYFSETQRNKGNFPGRFSGRQFSNSRSEMNVSTLELGDSALYLCASQSGQMNTEAFFGQGTRLTVV.